This entry lists 5 T cell receptor beta chains sequenced from one sample in a study of T cells in narcolepsy. Repertoires were generated with immunoSEQ multiplex PCR, while TCRdb's copy carries only in-frame clones and drops some. The sample contains some 8,000 clones, roughly two thirds of which appear only once. Sequenced input: CD45RA- memory CD8+ T cells from PBMCs. Every receptor here comes from a human donor with narcolepsy.

V is TRBV9 and J is TRBJ1-3, with TRBD1 as a possible D gene (6 bases). This CDR3 comprises 16 residues. Trimming took 3 bases from V and 0 from J, leaving 13 bases between them. CDR1 and CDR2 (germline): SGDLS, YYNGEE. The CDR3 is CASSDLQGSSGNTIYF. For the CDR3, the DNA is TGTGCCAGCAGCGATCTACAGGGATCCTCTGGAAACACCATATATTTT.

The chain joins TRBV4-3 to TRBJ2-7; possibly TRBD2 for D (6 bases). V shed 6 bases and J shed 2 bases, with 14 bases lying between them. This CDR3 is built from 14 residues. Per germline, CDR1 LGHNA and CDR2 YSLEER. The CDR3 is CASSVFGGPYEQYF. In nucleotides, the CDR3 is TGCGCCAGCAGTGTATTCGGGGGACCCTACGAGCAGTACTTC.

The chain has TRBV6-1 and TRBJ2-6; 8 bases are a match to TRBD2. The germline V gene has CDR1 MNHNS and CDR2 SASEGT. The length of the CDR3 is 15 residues. Germline trimming cut 8 bases from V and 0 bases from J; bases unmatched to any gene: 3. This CDR3 is CASGAGDSGANVLTF. The CDR3 coding sequence is TGTGCCAGCGGAGCGGGGGACTCTGGGGCCAACGTCCTGACTTTC.

The chain uses TRBV9 and TRBJ2-2; D is uncertain. The CDR3 contains 15 residues. Germline V lookup: CDR1 SGDLS, CDR2 YYNGEE. The V end was cut by 0 bases, the J end by 4 bases, with 10 bases between. As DNA, the CDR3 is TGTGCCAGCAGCGTAGGGCCCGGACCCACCGGGGAGCTGTTTTTT. Protein product: CASSVGPGPTGELFF. Full variable domain (rest looked up from reference TRBV9 and TRBJ2-2): DSGVTQTPKHLITATGQRVTLRCSPRSGDLSVYWYQQSLDQGLQFLIQYYNGEERAKGNILERFSAQQFPDLHSELNLSSLELGDSALYFCASSVGPGPTGELFFGEGSRLTVL.

There are a few counts of this clone. V and J are TRBV7-4 and TRBJ1-1, with TRBD1 identical over 7 bases. CDR3 size: 14 residues. Trimming removed 4 bases from V and 5 bases from J; junction bases left unmatched: 7. CDR1 and CDR2 from the germline V gene are SGHVT and SQSDAQ. This CDR3 is CASSWDSLGTEAFF. Written as DNA, the CDR3 is TGTGCCAGCAGCTGGGACAGTCTTGGGACTGAAGCTTTCTTT.